These T cell receptor beta chains were read from a single sample in a study of glioma-infiltrating T cells. MiXCR, run by TCRdb on the multiplex PCR reads, gives a single entry per CDR3 protein. The table lists about 140,000 distinct CDR3 sequences, roughly two fifths of them singletons. Sequenced sample: glioma tissue, nonneoplastic brain tissue, or PBMCs (not recorded which). Receptor source: a human donor with low-grade glioma or glioblastoma, undergoing nonglioma brain surgery, or in good health (not recorded which). The CDR3 runs from the conserved cysteine through the conserved F or W. The D gene is left open where the match is weak. The listing skips clone size in some rows; elsewhere it reads once, few, many or a size class.

J gene: TRBJ2-7
clone size: .
V gene: TRBV6-5
D gene: .
CDR3 DNA: TGTGCCAGAAGTTACTCCGCGTACGGGCACTCCTACGAGCAGTACTTC
CDR3 protein: CARSYSAYGHSYEQYF

J gene: TRBJ2-7
clone size: .
V gene: TRBV6-2/TRBV6-3
D gene: TRBD2
CDR3 DNA: TGTGCCAGCACCACTCAAGCGGGAGTTATCCACGAGCAGTACTTC
CDR3 protein: CASTTQAGVIHEQYF

J gene: TRBJ2-5
clone size: few
V gene: TRBV6-1
D gene: TRBD1
CDR3 DNA: TGTGCCAGCAGCTACACACAGGGGACGGGCGAGACCCAGTACTTC
CDR3 protein: CASSYTQGTGETQYF

J gene: TRBJ2-7
clone size: .
V gene: TRBV5-1
D gene: TRBD2
CDR3 DNA: TGCGCCAGCAGCTTGCGGCCGGGGGGCGAGCAGTACTTC
CDR3 protein: CASSLRPGGEQYF

J gene: TRBJ2-7
clone size: few
V gene: TRBV11-2
D gene: .
CDR3 DNA: TGTGCCAGCAGCTTAGAGGACAGCTCCTACGAGCAGTACTTC
CDR3 protein: CASSLEDSSYEQYF

J gene: TRBJ1-1
clone size: few
V gene: TRBV6-2/TRBV6-3
D gene: .
CDR3 DNA: TGTGCCAGCAGTTACATCGGAGGCACTGAAGCTTTCTTT
CDR3 protein: CASSYIGGTEAFF

J gene: TRBJ1-4
clone size: .
V gene: TRBV6-1
D gene: TRBD1
CDR3 DNA: TGTGCCAGCAGGACCGATTTCACAGGGGGGGAAAAACTGTTTTTT
CDR3 protein: CASRTDFTGGEKLFF

J gene: TRBJ2-2
clone size: .
V gene: TRBV18
D gene: TRBD1
CDR3 DNA: TGTGCCAGCTCACCACCGAACACAGGGGGTTTGCTGTCGAACACCGGGGAGCTGTTTTTT
CDR3 protein: CASSPPNTGGLLSNTGELFF

J gene: TRBJ1-5
clone size: few
V gene: TRBV20-1
D gene: .
CDR3 DNA: TGCAGTGCTAGGAGGTGGGAGGGGACAAGCAATCAGCCCCAGCATTTT
CDR3 protein: CSARRWEGTSNQPQHF

J gene: TRBJ2-5
clone size: many
V gene: TRBV27
D gene: .
CDR3 DNA: TGTGCCAGCAGTTCCAGGGCCGAGGGGACCCAGTACTTC
CDR3 protein: CASSSRAEGTQYF

J gene: TRBJ1-6
clone size: few
V gene: TRBV19
D gene: .
CDR3 DNA: TGTGCCAGTAGTATACGGGGTGGGAATTCACCCCTCCACTTT
CDR3 protein: CASSIRGGNSPLHF

J gene: TRBJ2-1
clone size: .
V gene: TRBV11-1
D gene: .
CDR3 DNA: TGTGCCAGCAGCTTACAAAGGGGAATCGAGGGGCAGTTCTTC
CDR3 protein: CASSLQRGIEGQFF

J gene: TRBJ2-7
clone size: few
V gene: TRBV27
D gene: .
CDR3 DNA: TGTGCCAGCAGTTTATCCCTCGTGGGCGGTTACGAGCAGTACTTC
CDR3 protein: CASSLSLVGGYEQYF

J gene: TRBJ2-3
clone size: few
V gene: TRBV28
D gene: .
CDR3 DNA: TGTGCCAGCAGTTTGTACGGGATGGGACCAGATACGCAGTATTTT
CDR3 protein: CASSLYGMGPDTQYF

J gene: TRBJ2-1
clone size: .
V gene: TRBV7-9
D gene: .
CDR3 DNA: TGTGCCAGCCGCCCCACGCAGGGCAATGAGCAGTTCTTC
CDR3 protein: CASRPTQGNEQFF

J gene: TRBJ2-3
clone size: .
V gene: TRBV20-1
D gene: .
CDR3 DNA: TGCAGTGCCGGACTGATTTCTGCAGATACGCAGTATTTT
CDR3 protein: CSAGLISADTQYF

J gene: TRBJ2-1
clone size: few
V gene: TRBV6-5
D gene: .
CDR3 DNA: TGTGCCAGCAGGAATACAGGTCGCTACAATGAGCAGTTCTTC
CDR3 protein: CASRNTGRYNEQFF

J gene: TRBJ2-7
clone size: many
V gene: TRBV7-9
D gene: TRBD1
CDR3 DNA: TGTGCCAGCAGCCCGAACGACAGGGTCTACGAGCAGTACTTC
CDR3 protein: CASSPNDRVYEQYF

J gene: TRBJ2-7
clone size: .
V gene: TRBV15
D gene: .
CDR3 DNA: TGTGCCACCAGCAGAGATCGGGGAGGAATGGGTGAGCAGTACTTC
CDR3 protein: CATSRDRGGMGEQYF

J gene: TRBJ2-7
clone size: few
V gene: TRBV6-1
D gene: TRBD1
CDR3 DNA: TGTGCCACACATCTAGGGACAGGGGTTAACGAGCAGTACTTC
CDR3 protein: CATHLGTGVNEQYF

J gene: TRBJ1-1
clone size: few
V gene: TRBV19
D gene: .
CDR3 DNA: TGTGCCAGTAGTATAGGGATACAGGTACTCTCTGAAGCTTTCTTT
CDR3 protein: CASSIGIQVLSEAFF

J gene: TRBJ1-6
clone size: .
V gene: TRBV6-1
D gene: .
CDR3 DNA: TGTGCCAGCAGTTTCCGGACCGGGATTAATTCACCCCTCCACTTT
CDR3 protein: CASSFRTGINSPLHF

J gene: TRBJ1-2
clone size: few
V gene: TRBV6-2/TRBV6-3
D gene: .
CDR3 DNA: TGTGCCAGCAGTTATATGACAGATGGCTACACCTTC
CDR3 protein: CASSYMTDGYTF

J gene: TRBJ1-2
clone size: .
V gene: TRBV7-2
D gene: .
CDR3 DNA: TGTGCCAGCAGCCCACTGGGGACCCGAGGCTACACCTTC
CDR3 protein: CASSPLGTRGYTF

J gene: TRBJ2-3
clone size: few
V gene: TRBV20-1
D gene: TRBD2
CDR3 DNA: TGCAGTGCTAGACTCGCTAGCGGGAGGAGCGAGGCAGATACGCAGTATTTT
CDR3 protein: CSARLASGRSEADTQYF

J gene: TRBJ1-1
clone size: few
V gene: TRBV20-1
D gene: TRBD1
CDR3 DNA: TGCAGCGCGGACAGGAGGGGTCTGAACACTGAAGCTTTCTTT
CDR3 protein: CSADRRGLNTEAFF

J gene: TRBJ1-6
clone size: .
V gene: TRBV14
D gene: .
CDR3 DNA: TGTGCCAGCAGCCAGAATTCACCCCTCCACTTT
CDR3 protein: CASSQNSPLHF

J gene: TRBJ1-5
clone size: .
V gene: TRBV6-2/TRBV6-3
D gene: .
CDR3 DNA: TGTGCCAGCGCGGACGACAGCTATAGCAATCAGCCCCAGCATTTT
CDR3 protein: CASADDSYSNQPQHF

J gene: TRBJ2-2
clone size: .
V gene: TRBV29-1
D gene: .
CDR3 DNA: TGCAGCGTTGATGCCCTGAACACCGGGGAGCTGTTTTTT
CDR3 protein: CSVDALNTGELFF

J gene: TRBJ2-7
clone size: many
V gene: TRBV20-1
D gene: .
CDR3 DNA: TGCAGTGCTAGAGAGTACGAGCAGTACTTC
CDR3 protein: CSAREYEQYF

J gene: TRBJ2-5
clone size: .
V gene: TRBV3-1
D gene: .
CDR3 DNA: TGTGCCAGCAGCCAAGATGGTCGGCCTACCCTCAGCGCAAATGACGCCCAGTACTTC
CDR3 protein: CASSQDGRPTLSANDAQYF

J gene: TRBJ1-2
clone size: few
V gene: TRBV6-1
D gene: TRBD1
CDR3 DNA: TGTGCCAGCAGAGGGACAGGAACGACCTATGGCTACACCTTC
CDR3 protein: CASRGTGTTYGYTF

J gene: TRBJ1-5
clone size: .
V gene: TRBV27
D gene: .
CDR3 DNA: TGTGCCAGCAGTTTTGGACAGCATAGCAATCAGCCCCAGCATTTT
CDR3 protein: CASSFGQHSNQPQHF

J gene: TRBJ2-3
clone size: few
V gene: TRBV6-1
D gene: TRBD2
CDR3 DNA: TGTGCCAGCAGATGGACTAGCGGGAAAGATACGCAGTATTTT
CDR3 protein: CASRWTSGKDTQYF

J gene: TRBJ1-2
clone size: .
V gene: TRBV12-5
D gene: TRBD1
CDR3 DNA: TGTGCTAGTGGAAGACAGGGGGCCTATGGCTACACCTTC
CDR3 protein: CASGRQGAYGYTF

J gene: TRBJ2-3
clone size: .
V gene: TRBV7-2
D gene: TRBD2
CDR3 DNA: TGTGCCAGCAGCCAGACTAGCGGGAGGCTGGCAGATACGCAGTATTTT
CDR3 protein: CASSQTSGRLADTQYF

J gene: TRBJ2-1
clone size: .
V gene: TRBV7-2
D gene: TRBD1
CDR3 DNA: TGTGCCAGCAGCCCGGGACAGAATGAGCAGTTCTTC
CDR3 protein: CASSPGQNEQFF

J gene: TRBJ2-1
clone size: few
V gene: TRBV20-1
D gene: .
CDR3 DNA: TGCAGTGCCCCGGCGGACAATGAGCAGTTCTTC
CDR3 protein: CSAPADNEQFF

J gene: TRBJ2-7
clone size: .
V gene: TRBV5-6
D gene: TRBD1
CDR3 DNA: TGTGCCAGCAGCAAGGATAGGGGGCACGAGCAGTACTTC
CDR3 protein: CASSKDRGHEQYF

J gene: TRBJ1-1
clone size: .
V gene: TRBV7-2
D gene: TRBD1
CDR3 DNA: TGTGCCAGCAGCTATAGGGACAGGCTGAACACTGAAGCTTTCTTT
CDR3 protein: CASSYRDRLNTEAFF

J gene: TRBJ2-3
clone size: .
V gene: TRBV20-1
D gene: TRBD2
CDR3 DNA: TGCAGTGCTAGAAACCTAGCGGGAGTACCAGATACGCAGTATTTT
CDR3 protein: CSARNLAGVPDTQYF

J gene: TRBJ2-5
clone size: .
V gene: TRBV6-2/TRBV6-3
D gene: TRBD2
CDR3 DNA: TGTGCCAGCAGCCCTGGGACTAGCGGGAGGGGGACCCAGTACTTC
CDR3 protein: CASSPGTSGRGTQYF

J gene: TRBJ2-3
clone size: once
V gene: TRBV4-2
D gene: .
CDR3 DNA: TGTGCCAGCAGCCAAGATTATCATCAGGAGGGCACAGATACGCAGTATTTT
CDR3 protein: CASSQDYHQEGTDTQYF

J gene: TRBJ2-2
clone size: few
V gene: TRBV6-1
D gene: .
CDR3 DNA: TGTGCCAGCAGGCCGGGACAAGACACCGGGGAGCTGTTTTTT
CDR3 protein: CASRPGQDTGELFF

J gene: TRBJ2-3
clone size: .
V gene: TRBV5-5
D gene: .
CDR3 DNA: TGTGCCCGCAGCTTACCCTCAGTTGCGGATACGCAGTATTTT
CDR3 protein: CARSLPSVADTQYF

J gene: TRBJ2-2
clone size: .
V gene: TRBV12-3/TRBV12-4
D gene: .
CDR3 DNA: TGTGCCAGCAGTTATTTAAGGGAAACCGGGGAGCTGTTTTTT
CDR3 protein: CASSYLRETGELFF

J gene: TRBJ1-2
clone size: .
V gene: TRBV10-3
D gene: .
CDR3 DNA: TGTGCCATCAGTGAAAGGTCAGACTATGGCTACACCTTC
CDR3 protein: CAISERSDYGYTF

J gene: TRBJ2-1
clone size: .
V gene: TRBV6-2/TRBV6-3
D gene: TRBD2
CDR3 DNA: TGTGCCAGCAGTGACCCAAGCGGGGGGACCTACAATGAGCAGTTCTTC
CDR3 protein: CASSDPSGGTYNEQFF

J gene: TRBJ2-7
clone size: .
V gene: TRBV20-1
D gene: TRBD2
CDR3 DNA: TGCAGTGCTCCGTCCGGCGGGACTAGCGCCTACGAGCAGTACTTC
CDR3 protein: CSAPSGGTSAYEQYF

J gene: TRBJ1-1
clone size: .
V gene: TRBV28
D gene: TRBD1
CDR3 DNA: TGTGCCAGCAGTCGACAGGGGACCAAGGAAGCTTTCTTT
CDR3 protein: CASSRQGTKEAFF